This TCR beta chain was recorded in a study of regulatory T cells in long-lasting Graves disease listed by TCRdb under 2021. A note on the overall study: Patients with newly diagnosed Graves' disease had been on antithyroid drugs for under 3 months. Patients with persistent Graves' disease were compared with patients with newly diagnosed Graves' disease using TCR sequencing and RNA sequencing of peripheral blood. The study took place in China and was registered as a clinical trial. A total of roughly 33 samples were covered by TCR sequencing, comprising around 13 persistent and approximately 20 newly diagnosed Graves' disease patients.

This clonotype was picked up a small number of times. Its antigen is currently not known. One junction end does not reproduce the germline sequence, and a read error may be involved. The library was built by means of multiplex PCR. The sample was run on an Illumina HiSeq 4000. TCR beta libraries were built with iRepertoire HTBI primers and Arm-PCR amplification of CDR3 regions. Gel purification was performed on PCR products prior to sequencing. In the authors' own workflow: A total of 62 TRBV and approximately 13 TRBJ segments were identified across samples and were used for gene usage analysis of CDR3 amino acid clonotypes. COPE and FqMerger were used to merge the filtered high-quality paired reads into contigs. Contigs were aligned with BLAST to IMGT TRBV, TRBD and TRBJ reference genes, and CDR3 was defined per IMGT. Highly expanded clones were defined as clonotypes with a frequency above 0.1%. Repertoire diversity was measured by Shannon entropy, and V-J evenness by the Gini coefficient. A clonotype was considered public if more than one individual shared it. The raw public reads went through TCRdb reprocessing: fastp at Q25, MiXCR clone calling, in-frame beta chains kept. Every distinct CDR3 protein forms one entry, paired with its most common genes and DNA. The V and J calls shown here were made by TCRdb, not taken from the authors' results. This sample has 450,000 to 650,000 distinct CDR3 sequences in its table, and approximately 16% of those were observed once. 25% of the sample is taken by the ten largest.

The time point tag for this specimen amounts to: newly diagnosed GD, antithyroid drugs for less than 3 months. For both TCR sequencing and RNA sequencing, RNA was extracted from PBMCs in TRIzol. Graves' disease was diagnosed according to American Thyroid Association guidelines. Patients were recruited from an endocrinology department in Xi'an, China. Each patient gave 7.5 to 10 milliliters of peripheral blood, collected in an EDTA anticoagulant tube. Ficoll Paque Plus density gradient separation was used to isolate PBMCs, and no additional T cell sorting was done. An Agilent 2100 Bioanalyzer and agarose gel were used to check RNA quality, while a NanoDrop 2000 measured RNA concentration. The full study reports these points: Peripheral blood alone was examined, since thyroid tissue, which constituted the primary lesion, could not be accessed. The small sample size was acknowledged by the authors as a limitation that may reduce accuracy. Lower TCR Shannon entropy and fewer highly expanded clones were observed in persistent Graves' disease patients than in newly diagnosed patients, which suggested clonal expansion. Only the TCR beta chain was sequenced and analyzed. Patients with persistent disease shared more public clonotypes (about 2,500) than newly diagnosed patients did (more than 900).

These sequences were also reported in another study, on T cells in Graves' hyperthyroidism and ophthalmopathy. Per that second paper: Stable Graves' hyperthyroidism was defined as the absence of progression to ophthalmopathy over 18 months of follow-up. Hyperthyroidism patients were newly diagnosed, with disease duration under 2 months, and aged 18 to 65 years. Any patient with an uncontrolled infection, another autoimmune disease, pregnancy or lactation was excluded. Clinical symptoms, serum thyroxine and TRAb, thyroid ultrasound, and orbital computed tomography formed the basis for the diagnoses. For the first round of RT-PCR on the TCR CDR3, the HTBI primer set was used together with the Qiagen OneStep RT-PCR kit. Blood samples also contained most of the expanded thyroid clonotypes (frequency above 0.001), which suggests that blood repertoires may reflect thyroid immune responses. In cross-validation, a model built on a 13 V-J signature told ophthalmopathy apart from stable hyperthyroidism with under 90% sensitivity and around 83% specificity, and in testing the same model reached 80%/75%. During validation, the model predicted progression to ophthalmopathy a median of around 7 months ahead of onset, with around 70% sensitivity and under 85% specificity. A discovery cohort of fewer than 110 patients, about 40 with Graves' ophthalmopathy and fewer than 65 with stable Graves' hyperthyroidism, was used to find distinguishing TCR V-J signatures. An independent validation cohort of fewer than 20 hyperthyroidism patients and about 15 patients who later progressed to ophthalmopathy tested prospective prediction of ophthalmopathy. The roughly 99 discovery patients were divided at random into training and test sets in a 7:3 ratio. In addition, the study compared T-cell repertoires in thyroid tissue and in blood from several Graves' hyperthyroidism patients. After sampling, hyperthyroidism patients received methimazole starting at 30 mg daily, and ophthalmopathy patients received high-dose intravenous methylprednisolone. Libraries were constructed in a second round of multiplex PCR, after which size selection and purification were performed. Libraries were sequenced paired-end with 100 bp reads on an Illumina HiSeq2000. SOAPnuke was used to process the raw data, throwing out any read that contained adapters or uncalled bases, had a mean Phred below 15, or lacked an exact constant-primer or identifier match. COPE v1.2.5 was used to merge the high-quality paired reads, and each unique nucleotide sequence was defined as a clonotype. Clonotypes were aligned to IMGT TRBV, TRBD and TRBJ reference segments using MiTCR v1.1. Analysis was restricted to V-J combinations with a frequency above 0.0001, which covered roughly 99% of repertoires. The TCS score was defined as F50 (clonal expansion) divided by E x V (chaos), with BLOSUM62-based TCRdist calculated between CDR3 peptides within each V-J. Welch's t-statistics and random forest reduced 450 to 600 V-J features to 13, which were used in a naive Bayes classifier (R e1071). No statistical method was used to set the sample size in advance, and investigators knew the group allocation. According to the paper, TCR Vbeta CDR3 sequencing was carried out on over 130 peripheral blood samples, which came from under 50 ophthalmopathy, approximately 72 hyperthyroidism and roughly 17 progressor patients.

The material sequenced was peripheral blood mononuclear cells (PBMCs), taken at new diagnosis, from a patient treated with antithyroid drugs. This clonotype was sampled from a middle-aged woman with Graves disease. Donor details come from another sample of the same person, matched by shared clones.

The DNA reads as follows: TGTGCCAGCAGCCGAGGGACGGACTATGGCTGCACCTTC. It specifies CASSRGTDYGCTF. The chain uses TRBV12-3 or TRBV12-4 and TRBJ1-2, and perhaps TRBD1 as D gene, on 5 matching bases. The CDR3 goes from the cysteine to the phenylalanine over 13 residues. The sequence is cut down to CDR3 DNA, 39 bases in frame from base 1.